This is a list of T cell receptor beta chains from one sample in a study of CD8+ T cells in alopecia areata. Using immunoSEQ multiplex PCR, the repertoire was profiled, and TCRdb retains in-frame clones only, with some absent. The sample carries around 70,000 clones, around 30% recorded once. Sequenced material: CD8+ T cells sorted from blood, taken at week 4, from a patient treated with tofacitinib. These receptors all come from a human donor with alopecia areata. The CDR3 runs from the conserved cysteine through the conserved F or W. The D gene is left open where the match is weak. Size tells how often a clone was seen (once, few, many) or the class of an expanded clone, and some rows leave it out.

CASSLGTGYTEAFF	TGTGCCAGCAGCTTAGGGACAGGGTATACTGAAGCTTTCTTT	few	TRBV11-2	TRBJ1-1	TRBD1
CSVGQGAYEQYF	TGCAGCGTTGGCCAGGGGGCCTACGAGCAGTACTTC	few	TRBV29-1	TRBJ2-7	TRBD1
CASSVSGGPYEQYF	TGTGCCAGCAGCGTATCGGGAGGGCCCTACGAGCAGTACTTC	NA	TRBV9	TRBJ2-7	TRBD2
CSVEDPGYGYTF	TGCAGCGTTGAAGATCCAGGGTACGGCTACACCTTC	NA	TRBV29-1	TRBJ1-2	NA
CAWSVGTGLSYEQYF	TGTGCCTGGAGTGTCGGGACAGGTCTATCCTACGAGCAGTACTTC	NA	TRBV30	TRBJ2-7	TRBD1
CASSPPRPTNTEAFF	TGCGCCAGCAGCCCCCCCCGCCCTACGAACACTGAAGCTTTCTTT	NA	TRBV4-1	TRBJ1-1	NA
CASSEQGRDEQFF	TGTGCCAGCAGCGAACAGGGGAGGGATGAGCAGTTCTTC	NA	TRBV27	TRBJ2-1	NA
CSAGANYGYTF	TGCAGCGCCGGAGCTAACTATGGCTACACCTTC	few	TRBV29-1	TRBJ1-2	NA
CASSQGTGSSYEQYF	TGTGCCAGCAGCCAAGGTACCGGGAGCTCCTACGAGCAGTACTTC	NA	TRBV4-2	TRBJ2-7	NA
CASSYRAVSTQPQHF	TGTGCCAGTAGTTACAGGGCGGTAAGTACTCAGCCCCAGCATTTT	NA	TRBV19	TRBJ1-5	NA
CASSDDGRDTQYF	TGTGCCAGCAGTGACGACGGGCGGGATACGCAGTATTTT	NA	TRBV2	TRBJ2-3	NA
CASSLSGGEQYF	TGTGCCAGCAGTTTATCAGGCGGTGAGCAGTACTTC	NA	TRBV27	TRBJ2-7	NA
CASSHGPLGSYEQYF	TGCGCCAGCAGCCACGGGCCCTTGGGCTCCTACGAGCAGTACTTC	once	TRBV4-1	TRBJ2-7	NA
CSAAPTHEQYF	TGCAGTGCGGCCCCAACCCACGAGCAGTACTTC	NA	TRBV20-1	TRBJ2-7	NA
CASSFPGQGLYEQYF	TGTGCCAGCAGTTTCCCCGGACAGGGCCTCTACGAGCAGTACTTC	NA	TRBV18	TRBJ2-7	TRBD1
CASVSTEAFF	TGTGCCAGCGTTTCCACTGAAGCTTTCTTT	many	TRBV6-6	TRBJ1-1	NA
CASSDNALAQYF	TGTGCCAGCAGCGATAACGCGTTGGCCCAGTACTTC	NA	TRBV9	TRBJ2-5	NA
CASSQREQETQYF	TGTGCCAGCAGCCAACGAGAACAAGAGACCCAGTACTTC	NA	TRBV6-4	TRBJ2-5	NA
CSVAGGEQETQYF	TGCAGCGTTGCAGGAGGGGAGCAAGAGACCCAGTACTTC	NA	TRBV29-1	TRBJ2-5	NA
CSVGREGGDTQYF	TGCAGCGTTGGGAGGGAAGGGGGAGATACGCAGTATTTT	NA	TRBV29-1	TRBJ2-3	NA
CSVEIEGTAFSNEQFF	TGCAGCGTTGAGATCGAAGGGACAGCCTTTTCCAATGAGCAGTTCTTC	NA	TRBV29-1	TRBJ2-1	TRBD1
CSVESNPTSQSSDGYTF	TGCAGCGTTGAATCGAACCCAACGAGCCAATCATCGGATGGCTACACCTTC	few	TRBV29-1	TRBJ1-2	NA
CSAKTGYGYTF	TGCAGCGCAAAGACGGGCTATGGCTACACCTTC	few	TRBV29-1	TRBJ1-2	NA
CASSLAPGGETQYF	TGTGCCAGCAGCTTAGCGCCTGGGGGAGAGACCCAGTACTTC	NA	TRBV7-9	TRBJ2-5	NA
CSAGDRDSYEQYF	TGCAGCGCAGGGGACAGGGATTCCTACGAGCAGTACTTC	NA	TRBV29-1	TRBJ2-7	TRBD1
CSVEDRGNEQFF	TGCAGCGTTGAAGATCGGGGAAATGAGCAGTTCTTC	NA	TRBV29-1	TRBJ2-1	NA